Below, 29 T cell receptor beta chains from the same sample are listed, as sequenced in a study of blood T cell repertoires in COVID-19. The data were produced by immunoSEQ multiplex PCR, yet TCRdb's version contains in-frame clones alone and is incomplete. This table holds some 200,000 clones, 80% to 85% found once. The sequenced material came from peripheral blood. Receptors were obtained from a woman aged 60-75 years with acute or convalescent COVID-19.

The gene calls are TRBV5-1 and TRBJ1-2; TRBD1 might be the D (5 bases). V lost 4 bases and J lost 8, with 9 bases in between. CDR1 and CDR2 from the germline V gene are SGHRS and YFSETQ. CDR3 length: 11 amino acids. The CDR3, as DNA: TGCGCCAGCAGCCCAGGGTTCGGCTACACCTTC. Translating it yields CASSPGFGYTF.

This chain uses TRBV30 with TRBJ1-2, with a tentative D call TRBD1 (5 bases). Germline V CDR1 and CDR2: GTSNPN, SVGIG (reference sequence). The V gene lost 0 bases and the J gene lost 8 bases, with 10 bases spanning the gap. This CDR3 has 12 residues. The CDR3 spells CAWSVAQGGYTF. CDR3 DNA: TGTGCCTGGAGTGTAGCTCAGGGAGGCTACACCTTC.

This clone has only one observation. The chain links TRBV13 to TRBJ1-2; D not resolved. In germline, CDR1 is PRHDT, CDR2 FYEKMQ (reference sequence). The CDR3 extends over 17 amino acids. V lost 0 bases and J lost 3, with 17 bases in between. Here the CDR3 reads CASSLGGRRRMDYGYTF. The DNA for the CDR3 is TGTGCCAGCAGCTTAGGGGGTCGGCGGCGAATGGACTATGGCTACACCTTC.

V is TRBV9 and J is TRBJ2-3; 7 nucleotides agree with TRBD2. The CDR3 contains 15 residues. CDR1 SGDLS and CDR2 YYNGEE come from the germline V gene. The trim removed 1 base at V and 2 bases at J, leaving 4 bases unmatched. For the CDR3, the DNA is TGTGCCAGCAGCGTACGCGGGGGAATCACAGATACGCAGTATTTT. As protein: CASSVRGGITDTQYF.

The chain employs TRBV6-5 and TRBJ2-7; perhaps TRBD1 as D (5 bases). The length of the CDR3 is 13 residues. Per the germline V gene, CDR1 is MNHEY and CDR2 is SVGAGI. V was clipped by 4 bases and J by 4 bases, with 11 bases between them. The CDR3 DNA reads as TGTGCCAGCAGTTTCCTACAGGCATACGAGCAGTACTTC. Translation gives CASSFLQAYEQYF.

This chain connects TRBV6-5 to TRBJ2-1, with D tentatively TRBD2 (7 bases). CDR1 and CDR2 (germline): MNHEY, SVGAGI. The CDR3 length is 16 residues. With 4 bases removed from V and 8 bases from J, the gap between germline ends came to 21 bases. This CDR3 reads CASSFFGTGGPDEQFF. CDR3 DNA sequence: TGTGCCAGCAGTTTTTTCGGGACGGGGGGCCCGGATGAGCAGTTCTTC.

The DNA for the CDR3 is TGTGCCAGCAGTGAAATCGGGGGGGCGCTTAAGCAGCCCCAGCATTTT. Amino acids: CASSEIGGALKQPQHF. J is TRBJ1-5 and V is TRBV2; D is perhaps TRBD1 (6 bases). The V and J ends lost 2 bases and 7 bases respectively, with 18 bases between them. The CDR3 totals 16 residues. CDR1 is SNHLY, CDR2 FYNNEI, per germline.

This sequence joins TRBV20-1 and TRBJ1-1; D may be TRBD1 (5 bases). The CDR3 length is 10 residues. Between the trimmed V and J ends, which lost 6 bases and 8 bases, there was a span of 10 bases. Germline V gene data show CDR1 as DFQATT and CDR2 as SNEGSKA (reference sequence). The CDR3 bases are TGCAGTGCCGGGCGGGGGGAAGCTTTCTTT. This gives the protein CSAGRGEAFF.

The chain has TRBV7-9 and TRBJ2-7, with TRBD2 as a possible D gene (6 bases). Germline V gives CDR1 SEHNR, CDR2 FQNEAQ (reference sequence). This CDR3 spans 15 amino acids. Trimming left V 1 base short and J 5 bases short, with 15 bases between. In nucleotides, the CDR3 is TGTGCCAGCAGCTTAGTGAGGCGGGGCCTGGACGAGCAGTACTTC. This sequence encodes CASSLVRRGLDEQYF.

The chain recombines TRBV28 with TRBJ1-2, with TRBD1 matching 7 bases. There are 16 residues in the CDR3. Germline CDR1 is MDHEN and CDR2 is SYDVKM. With 5 bases clipped from V and 6 bases from J, the junction kept 15 bases outside the gene matches. CDR3 protein: CASSPPGQAVVDGYTF. CDR3 bases: TGTGCCAGCAGTCCTCCCGGACAGGCTGTCGTTGATGGCTACACCTTC.

The chain carries TRBV30 and TRBJ2-3; 8 bases line up with TRBD2. J lost 8 bases, V lost 0 bases, and 10 bases had no gene match. The CDR3 has 15 residues. CDR1 GTSNPN and CDR2 SVGIG come from the germline V gene (reference sequence). In DNA, the CDR3 is TGTGCCTGGAGTGTGCTAGCGGGCTCTACTGGTACGCAGTATTTT. It is translated as CAWSVLAGSTGTQYF.

The table lists this clone with a count of one. This rearrangement joins TRBV4-2 to TRBJ1-3, with D perhaps matching TRBD1 (5 bases). The CDR3 is 15 amino acids. The V end lost 0 bases, the J end lost 2 bases, and 8 bases lay between the germline ends. CDR1 and CDR2 (germline): LGHNA, YNFKEQ. CDR3 in amino acids: CASSQDQGPGNTIYF. The CDR3 nucleotides read TGTGCCAGCAGCCAAGATCAGGGCCCTGGAAACACCATATATTTT.

The chain combines TRBV11-2 with TRBJ2-1; 13 positions match TRBD2. The V gene end was trimmed by 4 bases and the J gene end by 7 bases; junction bases not matched to a gene: 4. CDR1 and CDR2 (germline): SGHAT, FQNNGV. The CDR3 is 15 residues long. The CDR3 nucleotides are TGTGCCAGCAGCTCCACTAGCGGGGGGGAAAATGAGCAGTTCTTC. Amino acids: CASSSTSGGENEQFF.

The rearrangement joins TRBV5-1 to TRBJ1-4; D unclear. Trimming cost V 5 bases and J 5 bases, with 10 bases left between them. This CDR3 region has 13 residues. Germline CDR1 is SGHRS and CDR2 is YFSETQ. The CDR3 here is CASRVLENEKLFF. The DNA for the CDR3 is TGCGCCAGCAGGGTATTAGAGAATGAAAAACTGTTTTTT.

This clone was detected only a few times. The rearrangement links TRBV6-5 to TRBJ1-2; unclear D gene. V lost 4 bases, J lost 3 bases, and 12 bases lay in between. Per the germline V gene, CDR1 is MNHEY and CDR2 is SVGAGI. The CDR3 consists of 14 residues. The CDR3 sequence is CASSWRKVDYGYTF. DNA of the CDR3: TGTGCCAGCAGTTGGAGGAAGGTGGACTATGGCTACACCTTC.

The V call is TRBV5-1, the J call TRBJ2-3, with 13 bases aligning to TRBD2. The V gene's germline CDR1 is SGHRS and CDR2 YFSETQ. The CDR3 is made up of 16 amino acids. Unmatched junction bases numbered 7, after V lost 3 bases and J lost 6 bases. The CDR3 loop is CASSYGLAGDGDTQYF. The CDR3 nucleotides read TGCGCCAGCAGCTACGGACTAGCGGGGGATGGTGATACGCAGTATTTT.

This clone came up once. The chain has TRBV4-2 and TRBJ1-1; D not resolved. CDR3 size: 16 residues. Trimming pared 0 bases from V and 4 bases from J, leaving 15 bases between. Per germline, CDR1 LGHNA and CDR2 YNFKEQ. The CDR3: CASSQDLMGSGTEAFF. The CDR3 DNA reads as TGTGCCAGCAGCCAAGATCTAATGGGTTCGGGCACTGAAGCTTTCTTT.

The rearrangement joins TRBV19 to TRBJ1-2, with TRBD1 matching 7 bases. The CDR3 contains 14 residues. In germline, CDR1 is LNHDA, CDR2 SQIVND (reference sequence). The trim removed 7 bases at V and 2 bases at J, leaving 7 bases unmatched. The CDR3 nucleotides are TGTGCCAGTACCTGGATAGGGGGCAACTATGGCTACACCTTC. It codes for CASTWIGGNYGYTF.

This chain uses TRBV9 with TRBJ1-1; D ambiguous. The CDR3 is made up of 13 amino acids. Germline V gene lookup returns CDR1 SGDLS and CDR2 YYNGEE. V was shortened by 3 bases and J by 3 bases, with 9 bases between the two germline ends. DNA of the CDR3: TGTGCCAGCAGCGCCCACGTAGACACTGAAGCTTTCTTT. Protein sequence: CASSAHVDTEAFF.

The V call is TRBV24-1, the J call TRBJ2-1; a weak D match, TRBD2 (7 bases). CDR1 and CDR2 (germline): KGHDR, SFDVKD. Trimming took 7 bases from V and 6 from J, leaving 18 bases between them. CDR3 size: 15 residues. Here the CDR3 reads CATSRAGGPGNEQFF. The CDR3 DNA reads as TGTGCCACCAGCCGCGCCGGGGGGCCTGGCAATGAGCAGTTCTTC.

The chain is built from TRBV4-1 and TRBJ1-1; no clear D. CDR1 and CDR2 (germline): MGHRA, YSYEKL. The V end was cut by 0 bases, the J end by 0 bases, with 11 bases between. The CDR3 is 16 amino acids. The CDR3 nucleotides are TGCGCCAGCAGCCAAGAATCAGCGGCGCTGAACACTGAAGCTTTCTTT. It is translated as CASSQESAALNTEAFF.

The chain employs TRBV29-1 and TRBJ1-5, with 9 bases matching TRBD1. CDR3 length: 13 amino acids. Unmatched junction bases numbered 3, after V lost 6 bases and J lost 3 bases. Germline values: CDR1 SQVTM, CDR2 ANQGSEA. CDR3 DNA sequence: TGCAGCGTCAGGACAGGGGACAATCAGCCCCAGCATTTT. This gives the protein CSVRTGDNQPQHF.

In regard to this clone: The junction differs from germline at one of its ends, possibly a read error. V and J are TRBV4-1 and TRBJ2-5; D may be TRBD2 (5 bases). The CDR3 contains 15 residues. CDR1 and CDR2 (germline): MGHRA, YSYEKL. CDR3 in DNA: TGCGCCAGCAGCCAAGACCGGGGAAGGTTAAGGGAATACCACTTC. It yields the protein CASSQDRGRLREYHF.

This clone is a singleton in its sample. The rearrangement links TRBV5-1 to TRBJ1-2; D remains unclear. The CDR3 loop spans 14 amino acids. Germline loops: CDR1 SGHRS, CDR2 YFSETQ. V dropped 4 bases and J dropped 6 bases, with 16 bases sitting between them. The CDR3 DNA reads as TGCGCCAGCAGCCCCTGGGCCACAACCCATGGCTACACCTTC. It is translated as CASSPWATTHGYTF.

This sequence joins TRBV5-6 and TRBJ2-3, with D possibly being TRBD1 (5 bases). Germline assignment: CDR1 SGHDT and CDR2 YYEEEE. Between the trimmed V and J ends, which lost 0 bases and 8 bases, there was a span of 16 bases. This CDR3 is built from 15 residues. CDR3: CASSLERGLLFTQYF. For the CDR3, the DNA is TGTGCCAGCAGCTTGGAAAGGGGCCTTCTGTTTACGCAGTATTTT.

The V call is TRBV6-2 or TRBV6-3, the J call TRBJ2-7; TRBD1 matches at 10 bases. There are 17 residues in the CDR3. Germline V gene lookup returns CDR1 MNHEY and CDR2 SVGEGT. Trimming removed 6 bases from V and 6 bases from J; junction bases left unmatched: 17. CDR3 sequence (DNA): TGTGCCAGCAGCAAAATTCCGGGACAGGGGAGTATCGGCGAGCAGTACTTC. Translated, it gives CASSKIPGQGSIGEQYF.

The V and J genes are TRBV20-1 and TRBJ1-1; the D gene is possibly TRBD1 (6 bases). The CDR3 consists of 11 residues. The germline V gene encodes CDR1 DFQATT and CDR2 SNEGSKA (reference sequence). The ends were cut back, 3 bases at V and 7 bases at J, with 9 bases in the middle. The CDR3 here is CSARGTYEAFF. CDR3 DNA: TGCAGTGCTAGGGGGACATATGAAGCTTTCTTT.

On this clone itself: Other DNA sequences in the sample encode the same CDR3. This sequence joins TRBV4-1 and TRBJ1-1; 8 positions agree with TRBD1. Germline CDR1 and CDR2: MGHRA and YSYEKL. The junction had 4 bases not matched to a gene; V was cut back by 8 bases and J by 2 bases. The CDR3 has 13 residues. The CDR3 spells CASAGQVNTEAFF. Here the CDR3 DNA reads TGCGCCAGCGCGGGACAGGTAAACACTGAAGCTTTCTTT.

J is TRBJ1-4 and V is TRBV30; D not resolved. CDR1 and CDR2 from the germline V gene are GTSNPN and SVGIG (reference sequence). With 1 base removed from V and 8 bases from J, the gap between germline ends came to 11 bases. The CDR3 contains 13 residues. The DNA of the CDR3 is TGTGCCTGGAGTGGTGAGGGCCCCGAAAAACTGTTTTTT. It codes for CAWSGEGPEKLFF.